This T cell receptor (beta chain) comes out of a study of blood T cell repertoires in COVID-19. Study summary: T cells, B-cell-depleted T cells, or PBMCs provided the cDNA or gDNA that served as material.

Method: immunoSEQ multiplex PCR; TCRdb's copy keeps in-frame clones and lacks some. The table lists some 89,000 clones, approximately 81% of them singletons. The CDR3 has 11 amino acids. The ends were cut back, 6 bases at V and 1 base at J, with 4 bases in the middle. The germline V gene encodes CDR1 SGHRS and CDR2 YFSETQ. The clonotype comes from a man aged 60 to 75 with acute or convalescent COVID-19. J is TRBJ1-1 and V is TRBV5-1; D is undetermined. Sequencing used peripheral blood. The CDR3 nucleotides are TGCGCCAGCACTAGGAACACTGAAGCTTTCTTT. This codes for CASTRNTEAFF. Full variable domain (rest looked up from reference TRBV5-1 and TRBJ1-1): KAGVTQTPRYLIKTRGQQVTLSCSPISGHRSVSWYQQTPGQGLQFLFEYFSETQRNKGNFPGRFSGRQFSNSRSEMNVSTLELGDSALYLCASTRNTEAFFGQGTRLTVV.